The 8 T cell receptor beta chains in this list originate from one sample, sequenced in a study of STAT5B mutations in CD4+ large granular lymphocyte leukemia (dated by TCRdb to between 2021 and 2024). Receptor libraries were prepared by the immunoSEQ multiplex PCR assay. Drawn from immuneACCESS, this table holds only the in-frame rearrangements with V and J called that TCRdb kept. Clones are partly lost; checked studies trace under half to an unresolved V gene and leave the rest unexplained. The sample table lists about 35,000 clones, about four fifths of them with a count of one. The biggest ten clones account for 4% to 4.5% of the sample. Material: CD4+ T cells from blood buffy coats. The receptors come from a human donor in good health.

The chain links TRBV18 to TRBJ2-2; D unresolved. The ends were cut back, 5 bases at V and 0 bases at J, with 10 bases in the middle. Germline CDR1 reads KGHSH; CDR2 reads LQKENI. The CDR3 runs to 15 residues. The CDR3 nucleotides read TGTGCCAGCTCATACAAAGCTTCGAACACCGGGGAGCTGTTTTTT. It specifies CASSYKASNTGELFF.

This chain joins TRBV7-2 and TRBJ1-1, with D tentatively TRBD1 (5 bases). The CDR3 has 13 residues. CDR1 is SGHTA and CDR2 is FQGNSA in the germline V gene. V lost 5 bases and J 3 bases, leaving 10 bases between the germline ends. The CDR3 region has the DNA TGTGCCAGCAGCCGCAGGGTGGACACTGAAGCTTTCTTT. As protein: CASSRRVDTEAFF.

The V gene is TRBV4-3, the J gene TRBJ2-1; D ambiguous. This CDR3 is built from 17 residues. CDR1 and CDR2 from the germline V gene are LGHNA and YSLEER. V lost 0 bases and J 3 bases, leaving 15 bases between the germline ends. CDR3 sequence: CASSQDRRRNFYNEQFF. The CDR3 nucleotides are TGCGCCAGCAGCCAAGATCGCCGCAGAAATTTCTACAATGAGCAGTTCTTC.

The DNA of the CDR3 is TGTGCCAGCAGCTTAGCGGAGTACACAGATACGCAGTATTTT. Protein: CASSLAEYTDTQYF. The chain has TRBV7-2 and TRBJ2-3; no firm D call. The germline V gene encodes CDR1 SGHTA and CDR2 FQGNSA. This CDR3 is 14 amino acids long. Trimming took 0 bases from V and 2 from J, leaving 6 bases between them.

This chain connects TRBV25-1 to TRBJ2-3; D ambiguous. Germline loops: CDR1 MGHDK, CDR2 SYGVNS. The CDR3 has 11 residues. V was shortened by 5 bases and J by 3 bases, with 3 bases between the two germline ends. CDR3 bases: TGTGCCAGCAGTTTTACAGATACGCAGTATTTT. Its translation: CASSFTDTQYF.

The CDR3 nucleotides are TGTGCCAGTAGGAGACAGTCGACGGGCACTGAAGCTTTCTTT. Protein: CASRRQSTGTEAFF. This rearrangement joins TRBV19 to TRBJ1-1, with D possibly TRBD1 on 5 matching bases. CDR1 is LNHDA and CDR2 is SQIVND in the germline V gene (reference sequence). This CDR3 region has 14 residues. V shed 6 bases and J shed 4 bases, with 15 bases lying between them.

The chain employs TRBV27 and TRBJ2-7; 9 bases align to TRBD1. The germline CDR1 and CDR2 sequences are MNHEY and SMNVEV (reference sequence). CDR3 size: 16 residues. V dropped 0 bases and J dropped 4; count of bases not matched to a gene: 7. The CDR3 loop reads CASSLSFRDREYEQYF. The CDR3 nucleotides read TGTGCCAGCAGTTTATCTTTCCGGGACAGGGAGTACGAGCAGTACTTC.

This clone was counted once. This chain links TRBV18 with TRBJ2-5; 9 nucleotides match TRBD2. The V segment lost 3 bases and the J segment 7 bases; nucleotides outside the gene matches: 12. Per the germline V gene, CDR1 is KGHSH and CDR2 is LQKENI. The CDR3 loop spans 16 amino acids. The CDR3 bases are TGTGCCAGCTCACCCTCGGCTAGCGGGACCCAGGGGACCCAGTACTTC. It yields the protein CASSPSASGTQGTQYF.